This T cell receptor beta chain was sequenced for a study of blood T cells in healthy people across ages. Next came a second PCR, run for roughly 6 to 11 cycles, which used a sample-barcoded 5' primer along with a J-beta primer mix. Via MiXCR, TCRdb re-called the 5' RACE reads, giving one row per CDR3 protein. The table has 350,000 to 450,000 distinct CDR3 sequences, more than 45% seen once; the top ten hold 50% to 65%. This clonotype was seen many times. CDR1 is SGHDT and CDR2 is YYEEEE in the germline V gene. V was clipped by 3 bases and J by 1 base; unmatched bases: 8. This CDR3 contains 16 residues.

The rearrangement uses TRBV5-6 and TRBJ2-5; 8 bases match TRBD2. This clonotype was sampled from a man aged 60 to 69 in good health. Sequenced sample: blood. CDR3 protein: CASSSQGSGAQETQYF. The CDR3 DNA sequence: TGTGCCAGCAGCTCCCAGGGTAGCGGGGCCCAAGAGACCCAGTACTTC.